This TCR beta chain was captured by sequencing in a study of beta chain features in type 1 diabetes listed by TCRdb under 2018. As for the study more broadly: Mean age, gender distribution, total cell number and subset yield were not different between patients and healthy donors. Across all samples, approximately 100 million sorted cells were examined, and cell number per subset correlated strongly with RNA yield. In the study, TCRB repertoires of sorted circulating CD4+ T cell subsets from recently diagnosed type 1 diabetes patients were compared with those of matched healthy donors. Whereas all 30 or so donors provided naive and central memory subsets, regulatory and stem cell-like memory subsets were isolated from just 8 patients and roughly 8 healthy donors. What the research found in general, with its limitations: Only small numbers of individuals were included in the HLA sub-analyses, which left unresolved whether HLA type had any influence on TCRB rearrangement. Naive, central memory and regulatory TCRB repertoires appeared to be more similar among patients than among healthy donors. PCR may preferentially amplify shorter templates, but because patient and control samples were amplified and corrected together, any resulting skew would affect both groups equally. Fewer insertions and more nucleotide deletions at VDJ recombination sites were observed in patients with type 1 diabetes, implying thymic rearrangement abnormalities. Because cDNA was sequenced instead of genomic DNA, highly expressing activated cells could be over-represented, though the groups showed no difference in activation or CD3 levels. A moderate but significant shortening of TCRB CDR3 length was observed in type 1 diabetes patients in all four CD4+ subsets.

The High Capacity cDNA Reverse Transcription Kit was used to reverse transcribe all of the isolated RNA, meaning that expressed TCRB transcripts were what got sequenced. Naive, central memory and regulatory T cell samples underwent deep immunoSEQ sequencing, averaging around 4 million total reads per sample. After sorted cells were lysed in RLT buffer, RNA was extracted with DNase-treated RNeasy Micro or Mini kits, with the choice depending on cell number. Each cell subset was processed on its own to prevent cross-contamination, while patient and healthy donor samples were processed together. The immunoSEQ multiplex PCR was used to amplify TCRB sequences from cDNA, yielding 87-bp fragments that span the CDR3 region. Sequencing of the amplicons was done on the Illumina HiSeq platform. Per the authors' processing: Synthetic template baselines were used to correct PCR bias computationally, reads within Hamming distance 2 were collapsed together, and singletons that could not be merged were discarded. By aligning reads against IMGT, V, D and J genes, CDR3 length, and insertions or deletions at six rearrangement sites were assigned. Within each subset, clonotype counts were normalized to sorted cell number, and only after that were true diversity and Gini coefficients computed with the tcR R package. The overlap coefficient, calculated on TCRB nucleotide sequences, was used to measure repertoire sharing. The immuneACCESS repertoire file appears here via TCRdb, limited to in-frame rearrangements. These files lack a portion of the clones; in checked studies, under half of the deficit traces to unresolved V genes, and the cause of the others is not known. That table supplies the V and J calls and clone size; D and trimming were determined from the DNA. In all, the sample holds roughly 28,000 clones, and 56% of those were seen once. The ten largest clones take up 1.5% of the sample.

Comment on this clone: Its recognized antigen is unknown. Base qualities are missing; no much larger clone stands one base away.

CDR1 and CDR2 are read off the germline V gene as SGDLS and YYNGEE. Trimming accounts for 4 bases at V and 1 base at J, while the number of junction bases matched to no gene is 5. The CDR3, cysteine through phenylalanine, is 16 amino acids long. Here the CDR3 DNA is all that survives: 48 bases in frame from base 1. From each donor, a single peripheral blood sample of around 0.12 L on average was drawn into heparinised tubes. A BD FACSAria II and a panel including CD45RO, CCR7, CD25, CD127, CD95 and CD27 were used to sort naive, central memory, regulatory and stem cell-like memory CD4+ T cells. Purity was above 98% for every sorted population. PBMCs were isolated right away by Lymphoprep density gradient centrifugation and were stained directly, without culture. Samples were stained and sorted in pairs, with one healthy donor and one patient per experiment, so that batch effects were minimized.

Sequencing was done on a sample of Tregs from blood. The cell subset or site label, as the study defines it: regulatory CD4+ T cells. The receptor comes from a woman under 30 with type 1 diabetes. The chain is made from TRBV9 and TRBJ2-5; 12 central bases correspond to TRBD2. The DNA sequence reads TGTGCCAGCAGCCTTCGGACTAGCGGGACCCAAGAGACCCAGTACTTC. Its protein is CASSLRTSGTQETQYF.